This TCR beta chain is drawn from a study of chronic HIV infection and antiretroviral therapy. TCRdb reprocessed the 5' RACE reads via MiXCR and lists one record per CDR3 protein. The sample consists of under 55,000 distinct CDR3 sequences, about a fifth of them appearing once. The CDR3 covers 14 residues. Germline V gene sequence: CDR1 DFQATT, CDR2 SNEGSKA (reference sequence). Trimming took off 0 bases at V and 9 bases at J, with 12 bases between the two ends. Sequencing input: peripheral blood. V usage is TRBV20-1 and J usage is TRBJ1-6; possibly TRBD1 for D (5 bases). The receptor's source is an adult who had HIV and had not received antiretroviral therapy, or was an uninfected healthy control (not recorded which). The CDR3 nucleotides are TGCAGTGCTAGAGATCCGCAGGGAGGTTCACCCCTCCACTTT. As protein: CSARDPQGGSPLHF.